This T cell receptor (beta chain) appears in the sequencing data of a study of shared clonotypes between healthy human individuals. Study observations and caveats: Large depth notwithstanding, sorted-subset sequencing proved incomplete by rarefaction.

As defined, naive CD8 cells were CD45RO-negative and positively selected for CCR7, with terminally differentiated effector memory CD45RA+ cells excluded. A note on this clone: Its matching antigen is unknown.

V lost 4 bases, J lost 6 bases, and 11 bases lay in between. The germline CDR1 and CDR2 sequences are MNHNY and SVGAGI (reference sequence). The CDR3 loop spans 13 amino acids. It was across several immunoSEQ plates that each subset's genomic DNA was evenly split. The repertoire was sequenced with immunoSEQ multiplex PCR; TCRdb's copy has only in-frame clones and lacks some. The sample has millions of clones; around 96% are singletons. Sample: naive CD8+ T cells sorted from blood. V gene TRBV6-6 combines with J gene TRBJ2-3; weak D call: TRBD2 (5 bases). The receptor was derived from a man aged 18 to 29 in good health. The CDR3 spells CASSSTRSDTQYF. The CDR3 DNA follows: TGTGCCAGCAGTTCTACTAGATCCGATACGCAGTATTTT.